The rows below give T cell receptor beta chains drawn from one sample of a study of tumor-infiltrating lymphocytes in glioblastoma multiforme. TCRdb redid the calling of the multiplex PCR reads with MiXCR, one entry per CDR3 protein. The sample yields about 32,000 distinct CDR3 sequences, about 64% seen once. The sequenced material came from brain tumor tissue. The receptors were gathered from a male donor with glioblastoma. Both conserved end residues are part of each CDR3.

V gene: TRBV12-3/TRBV12-4; J gene: TRBJ2-7; CDR3 protein: CASSSRPTGGSSYEQYF
V gene: TRBV6-1; J gene: TRBJ2-7; CDR3 protein: CASSEVEFLSSYEQYF
V gene: TRBV20-1; J gene: TRBJ2-1; CDR3 protein: CGVRDEAGPYEQFF
V gene: TRBV12-3/TRBV12-4; J gene: TRBJ2-2; CDR3 protein: CASSYGQGRTGELLF
V gene: TRBV11-3; J gene: TRBJ1-6; CDR3 protein: CASRYGKFGPLHF
V gene: TRBV20-1; J gene: TRBJ2-3; CDR3 protein: CSTAPQAACIDTQYF
V gene: TRBV5-5; J gene: TRBJ2-7; CDR3 protein: CASSVIAGDYEQYF
V gene: TRBV11-2; J gene: TRBJ2-1; CDR3 protein: CASSYRTSGRVSYNEQFF
V gene: TRBV6-9; J gene: TRBJ1-1; CDR3 protein: CASICRIGVTNIEAFF
V gene: TRBV20-1; J gene: TRBJ2-5; CDR3 protein: CSTNRGQETQYF
V gene: TRBV11-2; J gene: TRBJ2-5; CDR3 protein: CASSSRLVQETQYF
V gene: TRBV11-1; J gene: TRBJ2-7; CDR3 protein: CASSGQEREQYF
V gene: TRBV6-1; J gene: TRBJ2-1; CDR3 protein: CASSEEVVTFNEQFF
V gene: TRBV29-1; J gene: TRBJ2-3; CDR3 protein: CSASKFLGQGSSTDTQYF
V gene: TRBV4-1; J gene: TRBJ1-2; CDR3 protein: CASSLAEYGYTF
V gene: TRBV11-2; J gene: TRBJ1-1; CDR3 protein: CTSSAILGVGNAEAFF
V gene: TRBV11-2; J gene: TRBJ2-2; CDR3 protein: CASSAQGGGLRTVELFF
V gene: TRBV20-1; J gene: TRBJ1-1; CDR3 protein: CSARDPGARVEAFF
V gene: TRBV24-1; J gene: TRBJ1-2; CDR3 protein: CATMLMGGCTF
V gene: TRBV20-1; J gene: TRBJ2-7; CDR3 protein: CSARDDRRSSGSTEQYF
V gene: TRBV6-6; J gene: TRBJ2-4; CDR3 protein: CAGSYLRENDKNIQYF
V gene: TRBV5-4; J gene: TRBJ2-1; CDR3 protein: CASSSGTSGINEQFF
V gene: TRBV12-3/TRBV12-4; J gene: TRBJ2-7; CDR3 protein: CASSSGTGYSYEQYF
V gene: TRBV6-1; J gene: TRBJ1-3; CDR3 protein: CASSIRTQSSGNTIYF
V gene: TRBV5-1; J gene: TRBJ1-4; CDR3 protein: CASSIHGNLNERLFF
V gene: TRBV10-3; J gene: TRBJ2-1; CDR3 protein: CAFNSKGSSYNEQFF
V gene: TRBV11-2; J gene: TRBJ2-1; CDR3 protein: CASSRRPKVNEQFF
V gene: TRBV24-1; J gene: TRBJ2-2; CDR3 protein: CAISDLWPANTGELFF
V gene: TRBV12-3/TRBV12-4; J gene: TRBJ2-3; CDR3 protein: CASSFEVITDTQYF